Reported below is one T cell receptor beta chain. This specimen belongs to a study of T cell changes during pregnancy in multiple sclerosis. Method: immunoSEQ multiplex PCR; TCRdb's copy keeps in-frame clones and lacks some. The repertoire has about 64,000 clones, around 96% of them found once; the top ten carry 2.5%. CDR1 and CDR2 (germline): MRHNA, SNTAGT. With 6 bases removed from V and 5 bases from J, the gap between germline ends came to 16 bases. CDR3 length equals 14 residues. The rearrangement links TRBV6-4 to TRBJ1-2, with a weak D call TRBD1 (6 bases). The sequenced sample was CD8+ T cells from peripheral blood mononuclear cells, obtained after pregnancy. This receptor was identified in a female donor with multiple sclerosis, enrolled in a pregnancy study. This chain's CDR3 is CASRPGHYGYGYTF. The DNA of the CDR3 is TGTGCCAGCAGACCGGGACACTACGGGTATGGCTACACCTTC.